This T cell receptor beta chain appears in the sequencing data of a study of CD8+ T cells in alopecia areata. Whole-study results and caveats: The study found TCR sharing across patients less clear than in mice, possibly for HLA reasons.

This clone was observed a few times. Its matching antigen is unknown. Individuals with alopecia areata gave both lesional scalp punch biopsies and peripheral blood for collection. V shed 3 bases and J shed 3 bases, with 12 bases lying between them. This CDR3 spans 13 amino acids. Germline V gene sequence: CDR1 SQVTM, CDR2 ANQGSEA. RNA extraction and reverse transcription yielded cDNA as sequencing template. The data were produced by immunoSEQ multiplex PCR, yet TCRdb's version contains in-frame clones alone and is incomplete. Of approximately 150,000 clones listed, about 51% were seen once; the top ten hold 0.95% to 1%.

The chain links TRBV29-1 to TRBJ2-7; D could derive from TRBD1 or TRBD2 (6 bases each). Sequenced material: CD4+ T cells sorted from blood, taken at week 0. This receptor was taken from a human donor with alopecia areata. The CDR3 DNA reads TGCAGCGTTGACACACAGGGAGGCTACGAGCAGTACTTC. Translating gives CSVDTQGGYEQYF.